The 29 T cell receptor beta chains reported below all come from one sample, sequenced in a study of blood T cell repertoires in COVID-19. Data came from immunoSEQ multiplex PCR; TCRdb stores just in-frame clones and leaves some out. This table holds 60,000 to 65,000 clones, roughly 86% found once. The sequenced sample consisted of peripheral blood. These receptors were taken from a man between 45 and 60 years old with active COVID-19.

The V and J genes are TRBV18 and TRBJ2-5; D is undetermined. Deletions cut 2 bases from V and 2 bases from J, with 6 bases between. In germline, CDR1 is KGHSH, CDR2 LQKENI. This CDR3 is built from 13 residues. The CDR3 protein is CASSPELQETQYF. In DNA form, the CDR3 reads TGTGCCAGCTCACCAGAACTTCAAGAGACCCAGTACTTC.

This clone appeared once. The genes are TRBV6-5 and TRBJ1-1, with TRBD1 matching 9 bases. The J segment lost 1 base and the V segment lost 5 bases, leaving 5 bases of the junction unmatched. CDR1 is MNHEY, CDR2 SVGAGI, per germline. The CDR3 is 15 amino acids. The CDR3 region has the DNA TGTGCCAGCAGTACCCAGGACAGGGGGAACACTGAAGCTTTCTTT. This encodes CASSTQDRGNTEAFF.

This sequence joins TRBV16 and TRBJ2-1, with D unclear. V lost 4 bases and J 5 bases, leaving 15 bases between the germline ends. The CDR3 is 15 residues long. Germline loops: CDR1 KGHSY, CDR2 FQNENV. This CDR3 reads CASSPSTTEDNEQFF. In DNA form, the CDR3 reads TGTGCCAGCAGCCCCTCCACAACCGAAGACAATGAGCAGTTCTTC.

The chain is built from TRBV5-1 and TRBJ2-1; D might be TRBD1 (6 bases). This CDR3 comprises 15 residues. Germline lookup yields CDR1 SGHRS and CDR2 YFSETQ. Trimming took off 0 bases at V and 3 bases at J, with 10 bases between the two ends. CDR3 sequence: CASSLGGGVYNEQFF. CDR3 bases: TGCGCCAGCAGCTTGGGAGGGGGAGTCTACAATGAGCAGTTCTTC. The entire variable domain, with the rest obtained from reference TRBV5-1 and TRBJ2-1, is as follows: KAGVTQTPRYLIKTRGQQVTLSCSPISGHRSVSWYQQTPGQGLQFLFEYFSETQRNKGNFPGRFSGRQFSNSRSEMNVSTLELGDSALYLCASSLGGGVYNEQFFGPGTRLTVL.

The chain combines TRBV7-9 with TRBJ2-1; 7 bases agree with TRBD1. In germline, CDR1 is SEHNR, CDR2 FQNEAQ (reference sequence). Trimming took 4 bases from V and 1 from J; bases not matched to a gene: 10. The CDR3 covers 17 residues. CDR3 bases: TGTGCCAGCAGCTCTATGGACAGGCCAGAATCCTACAATGAGCAGTTCTTC. Residues: CASSSMDRPESYNEQFF.

V gene TRBV12-3 or TRBV12-4 combines with J gene TRBJ2-7; no firm D call. The CDR3 consists of 12 residues. V was shortened by 6 bases and J by 5 bases, with 11 bases between the two germline ends. CDR3 DNA: TGTGCCAGCAGCCCGCAGGTCGACGAGCAGTACTTC. Translation gives CASSPQVDEQYF.

V gene TRBV5-1 combines with J gene TRBJ1-4; 10 bases are shared with TRBD1. The V and J ends lost 7 bases and 8 bases, in that order; junction bases with no gene match: 8. CDR1 and CDR2 from the germline V gene are SGHRS and YFSETQ. This CDR3 has 14 amino acids. For the CDR3, the DNA is TGCGCCAGCTGCTGGGGGACAGGGGACGAAAAACTGTTTTTT. Protein: CASCWGTGDEKLFF.

This chain joins TRBV6-6 and TRBJ2-7; unclear D gene. This CDR3 comprises 16 residues. Deletions cut 8 bases from V and 0 bases from J, with 20 bases between. Germline V gene data show CDR1 as MNHNY and CDR2 as SVGAGI (reference sequence). The CDR3 DNA sequence: TGTGCCAGCCGTTTACTCCAATCGGAGAGCTCCTACGAGCAGTACTTC. This translates into CASRLLQSESSYEQYF.

About this clone itself: A read error may produce the germline difference seen at one junction end. The chain recombines TRBV7-9 with TRBJ2-4, with 9 nucleotides matching TRBD2. The germline gives CDR1 SEHNR, CDR2 FQNEAQ (reference sequence). The CDR3 length is 15 residues. The CDR3 DNA reads as TGTGCCACCAGCTTAGTTGGTAGCGGGGGAAACATTCAGTACTTC. This translates into CATSLVGSGGNIQYF.

This clone was detected only a few times. The chain links TRBV7-7 to TRBJ2-6; possibly TRBD1 for D (5 bases). The germline V and J ends were trimmed by 5 bases and 0 bases, with 8 bases remaining between them. The germline gives CDR1 SSHAT, CDR2 FNYEAQ (reference sequence). The CDR3 length is 15 residues. This CDR3 reads CASSRDSSGANVLTF. CDR3 in DNA: TGTGCCAGCAGCCGCGACAGCTCTGGGGCCAACGTCCTGACTTTC.

This clone came up once. The chain carries TRBV5-1 and TRBJ1-1; TRBD1 agrees at 7 bases. The germline V gene has CDR1 SGHRS and CDR2 YFSETQ. The ends lost 4 bases at V and 4 bases at J; junction bases unmatched: 10. The CDR3 is 15 amino acids. The CDR3 DNA reads TGCGCCAGCAGCCGCCGACAGGGAGGAACCACTGAAGCTTTCTTT. Translation: CASSRRQGGTTEAFF.

CDR3 protein: CATSRDLNNEQFF. The CDR3 DNA reads as TGTGCCACCAGCAGAGATTTAAACAATGAGCAGTTCTTC. V and J are TRBV15 and TRBJ2-1, with D unresolved. CDR1 is LNHNV and CDR2 is YYDKDF in the germline V gene (reference sequence). This CDR3 is built from 13 residues. Between the trimmed V and J ends, which lost 0 bases and 5 bases, there was a span of 5 bases.

This chain joins TRBV7-2 and TRBJ1-2; 7 bases match TRBD1. V gave up 2 bases and J gave up 3 bases; unmatched junction bases: 6. The CDR3 length is 15 residues. Per germline, CDR1 SGHTA and CDR2 FQGNSA. The CDR3 DNA is TGTGCCAGCAGCTTAACCCCGGGACAGTACTATGGCTACACCTTC. Encoded protein: CASSLTPGQYYGYTF.

The chain uses TRBV6-4 and TRBJ2-1, with 14 bases aligning to TRBD2. The V gene's germline CDR1 is MRHNA and CDR2 SNTAGT. The V segment lost 4 bases and the J segment 9 bases; nucleotides outside the gene matches: 5. The CDR3 runs to 15 residues. The CDR3 bases are TGTGCCAGCAGTGCCGCGACTAGCGGGGGGGCTGAGCAGTTCTTC. Its translation is CASSAATSGGAEQFF.

The chain links TRBV6-5 to TRBJ1-4; the D gene is possibly TRBD1 (6 bases). CDR1 is MNHEY and CDR2 is SVGAGI in the germline V gene. CDR3 size: 14 residues. Trimming took off 9 bases at V and 8 bases at J, with 19 bases between the two ends. The CDR3 here is CASTSAGTSEKLFF. The DNA for the CDR3 is TGTGCCAGTACAAGCGCAGGGACAAGCGAAAAACTGTTTTTT.

The J gene is TRBJ2-7, the V gene TRBV5-6; TRBD1 matches at 10 bases. The ends lost 4 bases at V and 5 bases at J; junction bases unmatched: 6. The V gene's germline CDR1 is SGHDT and CDR2 YYEEEE. The CDR3 is made up of 14 amino acids. The CDR3 here is CASSRDRGTNEQYF. The DNA for the CDR3 is TGTGCCAGCAGCCGGGACAGGGGAACAAACGAGCAGTACTTC.

This chain joins TRBV18 and TRBJ2-1, with TRBD2 as a possible D gene (5 bases). Trimming shortened V by 4 bases and J by 9 bases, and 16 bases separated the two germline ends. The CDR3 loop spans 14 amino acids. Per germline, CDR1 KGHSH and CDR2 LQKENI. CDR3 DNA sequence: TGTGCCAGCTCACTTGAAGAGGGAAAAACTGAGCAGTTCTTC. Translating it yields CASSLEEGKTEQFF.

This clone was detected a few times. The genes are TRBV7-3 and TRBJ1-4; D ambiguous. Trimming took 5 bases from V and 8 from J, leaving 12 bases between them. CDR3 length: 13 amino acids. Germline CDR1 reads SGHTA; CDR2 reads FQGTGA. The CDR3 sequence: CASSTSFGEKLFF. The CDR3 nucleotides read TGTGCCAGCAGCACCTCTTTCGGGGAAAAACTGTTTTTT.

This rearrangement joins TRBV5-6 to TRBJ1-1; D perhaps matches TRBD1 (5 bases). V was trimmed by 0 bases and J by 4 bases, leaving 19 bases between them. CDR3 length: 17 residues. Germline CDR1 is SGHDT and CDR2 is YYEEEE. The CDR3, as DNA: TGTGCCAGCAGCTTGGGGCAGGGAGGATTCGTGGGCACTGAAGCTTTCTTT. It codes for CASSLGQGGFVGTEAFF.

The V call is TRBV29-1, the J call TRBJ2-7; 8 bases are shared with TRBD1. Germline CDR1 is SQVTM and CDR2 is ANQGSEA. Trimming removed 4 bases from V and 5 bases from J; junction bases left unmatched: 10. This CDR3 comprises 14 residues. The CDR3 nucleotides are TGCAGCGTTGGGGGGCAGGGGGCCCTCCACGAGCAGTACTTC. It is translated as CSVGGQGALHEQYF.

For the CDR3, the DNA is TGTGCCAGCAGCCCGTTGTCGGGTCACTACGAGCAGTACTTC. It encodes CASSPLSGHYEQYF. The chain is built from TRBV11-2 and TRBJ2-7; no clear D gene. The CDR3 spans 14 residues. Trimming shortened V by 5 bases and J by 3 bases, and 14 bases separated the two germline ends. Germline-derived CDR1 and CDR2 are SGHAT and FQNNGV.

V usage is TRBV5-5 and J usage is TRBJ2-3; D call uncertain. The ends were cut back, 2 bases at V and 6 bases at J, with 13 bases in the middle. From germline, CDR1 is SGHKS and CDR2 YYEKEE (reference sequence). The CDR3 has 14 amino acids. The CDR3 sequence: CASSLGALADTQYF. In DNA form, the CDR3 reads TGTGCCAGCAGCTTAGGCGCGTTAGCCGATACGCAGTATTTT.

The J gene is TRBJ2-7, the V gene TRBV5-5; 8 bases are a match to TRBD1. The trim removed 5 bases at V and 5 bases at J, leaving 9 bases unmatched. Germline V CDR1 and CDR2: SGHKS, YYEKEE (reference sequence). The CDR3 is 14 residues long. The DNA for the CDR3 is TGTGCCAGCAGACAGGAGGACAGGGAACACGAGCAGTACTTC. Translated: CASRQEDREHEQYF.

J is TRBJ2-5 and V is TRBV2, with 10 bases aligning to TRBD2. The CDR3 is 13 amino acids. From germline, CDR1 is SNHLY and CDR2 FYNNEI. V dropped 10 bases and J dropped 5; count of bases not matched to a gene: 7. The CDR3 bases are TGTGCCACCTCCCCGGGACTAGCGGAGACCCAGTACTTC. This codes for CATSPGLAETQYF. Together with reference TRBV2 and TRBJ2-5, the CDR3 gives the full variable domain: EPEVTQTPSHQVTQMGQEVILRCVPISNHLYFYWYRQILGQKVEFLVSFYNNEISEKSEIFDDQFSVERPDGSNFTLKIRSTKLEDSAMYFCATSPGLAETQYFGPGTRLLVL.

This sequence joins TRBV2 and TRBJ1-2, with D perhaps matching TRBD1 (5 bases). Germline assignment: CDR1 SNHLY and CDR2 FYNNEI. This CDR3 has 12 amino acids. V was shortened by 4 bases and J by 7 bases, with 10 bases between the two germline ends. The CDR3 region has the DNA TGTGCCAGCAGTGCAGGGAAGAGTGGCTACACCTTC. The encoded protein is CASSAGKSGYTF.

The chain recombines TRBV7-9 with TRBJ2-3; TRBD2 matches 9 bases. Trimming cost V 1 base and J 6 bases; bases outside gene matches: 8. The CDR3 has 16 residues. The germline V gene has CDR1 SEHNR and CDR2 FQNEAQ (reference sequence). This CDR3 is CASSLGGVAGADTQYF. The CDR3 DNA sequence: TGTGCCAGCAGCTTAGGTGGTGTAGCGGGGGCCGATACGCAGTATTTT.

The J gene is TRBJ2-5, the V gene TRBV12-3 or TRBV12-4, with 8 positions matching TRBD2. The CDR3 has 13 amino acids. V trimming: 9 bases; J trimming: 2 bases; junction bases outside the gene matches: 5. CDR3 nucleotides: TGTGCCAGTTCTGCGGGGGGTCAAGAGACCCAGTACTTC. Protein: CASSAGGQETQYF.

The chain employs TRBV7-8 and TRBJ2-7; weak D call: TRBD2 (5 bases). Germline CDR1 is SGHVS and CDR2 is FQNEAQ. The CDR3 loop spans 14 amino acids. Trimming removed 2 bases from V and 6 bases from J, with 14 bases in between. The CDR3 here is CASSLSGNGFEQYF. In DNA, the CDR3 is TGTGCCAGCAGCTTAAGCGGTAACGGTTTCGAGCAGTACTTC.

This clone was detected only a few times. The chain joins TRBV5-4 to TRBJ2-1, with TRBD2 as a possible D gene (7 bases). The CDR3 has 17 amino acids. The germline V gene has CDR1 SGHNT and CDR2 YYREEE (reference sequence). V lost 0 bases and J lost 6, with 19 bases in between. CDR3 sequence reads: CASSLALVRGAINEQFF. In DNA form, the CDR3 reads TGTGCCAGCAGCTTGGCACTGGTTCGGGGGGCCATCAATGAGCAGTTCTTC.